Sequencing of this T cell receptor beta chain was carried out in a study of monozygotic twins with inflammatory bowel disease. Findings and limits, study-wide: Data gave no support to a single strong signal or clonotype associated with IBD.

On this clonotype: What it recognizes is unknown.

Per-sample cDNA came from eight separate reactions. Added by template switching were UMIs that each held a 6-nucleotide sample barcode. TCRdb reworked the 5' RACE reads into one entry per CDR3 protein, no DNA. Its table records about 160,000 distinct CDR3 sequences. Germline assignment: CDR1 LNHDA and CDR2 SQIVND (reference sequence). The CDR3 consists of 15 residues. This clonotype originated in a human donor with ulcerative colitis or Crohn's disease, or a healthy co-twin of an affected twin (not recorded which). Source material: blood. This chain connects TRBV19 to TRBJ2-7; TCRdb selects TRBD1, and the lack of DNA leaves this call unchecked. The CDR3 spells CASRLNAGASYEQYF. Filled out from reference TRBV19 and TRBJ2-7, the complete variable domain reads DGGITQSPKYLFRKEGQNVTLSCEQNLNHDAMYWYRQDPGQGLRLIYYSQIVNDFQKGDIAEGYSVSREKKESFPLTVTSAQKNPTAFYLCASRLNAGASYEQYFGPGTRLTVT.